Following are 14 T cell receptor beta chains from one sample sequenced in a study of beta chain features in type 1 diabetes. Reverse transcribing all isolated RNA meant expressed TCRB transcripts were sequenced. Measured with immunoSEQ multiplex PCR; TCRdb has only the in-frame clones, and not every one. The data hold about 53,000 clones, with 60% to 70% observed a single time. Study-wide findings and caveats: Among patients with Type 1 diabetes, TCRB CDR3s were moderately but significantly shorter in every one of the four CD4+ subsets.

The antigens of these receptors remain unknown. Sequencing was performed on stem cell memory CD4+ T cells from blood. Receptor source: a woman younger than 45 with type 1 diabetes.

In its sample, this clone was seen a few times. Written as DNA, the CDR3 is TGCGCCAGCAGCACGACAGGATTCGATCAGCCCCAGCATTTT. This encodes CASSTTGFDQPQHF. The genes are TRBV5-1 and TRBJ1-5, with D perhaps matching TRBD1 (6 bases). This CDR3 region has 14 residues. Germline V gene sequence: CDR1 SGHRS, CDR2 YFSETQ. V was trimmed by 4 bases and J by 5 bases, leaving 13 bases between them.

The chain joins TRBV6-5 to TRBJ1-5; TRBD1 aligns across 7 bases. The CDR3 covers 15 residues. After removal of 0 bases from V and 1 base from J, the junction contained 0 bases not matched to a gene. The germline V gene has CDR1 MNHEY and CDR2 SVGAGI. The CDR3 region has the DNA TGTGCCAGCAGTTACTCGACAGGGAGCAATCAGCCCCAGCATTTT. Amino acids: CASSYSTGSNQPQHF.

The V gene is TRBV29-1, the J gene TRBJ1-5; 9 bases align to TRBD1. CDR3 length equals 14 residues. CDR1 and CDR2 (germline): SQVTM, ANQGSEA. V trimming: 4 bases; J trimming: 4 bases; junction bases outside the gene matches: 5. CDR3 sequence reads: CSVVGDRENQPQHF. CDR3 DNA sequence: TGCAGCGTTGTTGGGGACAGGGAAAATCAGCCCCAGCATTTT.

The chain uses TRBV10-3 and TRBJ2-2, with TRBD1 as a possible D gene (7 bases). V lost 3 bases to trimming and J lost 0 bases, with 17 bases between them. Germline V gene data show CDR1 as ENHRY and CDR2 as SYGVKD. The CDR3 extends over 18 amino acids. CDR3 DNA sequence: TGTGCCATCAGTGAACAATGGAGGGGGACAGCGAACACCGGGGAGCTGTTTTTT. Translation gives CAISEQWRGTANTGELFF.

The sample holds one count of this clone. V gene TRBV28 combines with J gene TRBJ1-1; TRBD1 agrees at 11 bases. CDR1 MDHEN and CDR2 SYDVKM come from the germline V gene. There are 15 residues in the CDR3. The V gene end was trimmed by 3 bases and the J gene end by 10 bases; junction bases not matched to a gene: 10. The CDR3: CASSFLPGTGGGAFF. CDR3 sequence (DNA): TGTGCCAGCAGTTTTCTCCCCGGGACAGGGGGGGGAGCTTTCTTT.

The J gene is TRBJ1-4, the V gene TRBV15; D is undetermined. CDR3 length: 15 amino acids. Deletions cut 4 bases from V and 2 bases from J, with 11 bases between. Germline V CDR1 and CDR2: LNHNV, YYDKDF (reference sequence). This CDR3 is CATSKSGQTNEKLFF. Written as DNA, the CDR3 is TGTGCCACCAGCAAGAGCGGCCAGACTAATGAAAAACTGTTTTTT.

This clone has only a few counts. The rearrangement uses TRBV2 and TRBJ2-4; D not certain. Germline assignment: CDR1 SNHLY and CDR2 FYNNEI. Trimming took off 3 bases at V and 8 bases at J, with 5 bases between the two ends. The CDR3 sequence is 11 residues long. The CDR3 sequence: CASSDMYIQYF. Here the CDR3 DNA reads TGTGCCAGCAGTGATATGTACATTCAGTACTTC.

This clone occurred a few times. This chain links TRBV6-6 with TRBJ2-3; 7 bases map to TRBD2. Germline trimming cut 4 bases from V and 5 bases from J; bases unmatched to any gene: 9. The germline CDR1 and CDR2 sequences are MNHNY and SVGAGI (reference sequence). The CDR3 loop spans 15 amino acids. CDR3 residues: CASSSRAGRGDTQYF. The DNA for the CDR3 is TGTGCCAGCAGTTCCCGAGCGGGGAGGGGAGATACGCAGTATTTT.

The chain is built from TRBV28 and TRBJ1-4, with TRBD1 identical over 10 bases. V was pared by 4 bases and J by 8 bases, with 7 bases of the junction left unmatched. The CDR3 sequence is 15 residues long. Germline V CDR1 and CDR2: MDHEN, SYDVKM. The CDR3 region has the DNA TGTGCCAGCAGTTGGGGGACAGGGGATCGAGAAAAACTGTTTTTT. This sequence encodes CASSWGTGDREKLFF.

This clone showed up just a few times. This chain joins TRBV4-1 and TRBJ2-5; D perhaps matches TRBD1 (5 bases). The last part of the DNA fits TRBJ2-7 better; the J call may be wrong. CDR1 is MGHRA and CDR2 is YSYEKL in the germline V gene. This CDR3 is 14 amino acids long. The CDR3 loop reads CASSQPGQRYEQYF. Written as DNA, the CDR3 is TGCGCCAGCAGTCAACCAGGGCAGCGCTACGAGCAGTACTTC.

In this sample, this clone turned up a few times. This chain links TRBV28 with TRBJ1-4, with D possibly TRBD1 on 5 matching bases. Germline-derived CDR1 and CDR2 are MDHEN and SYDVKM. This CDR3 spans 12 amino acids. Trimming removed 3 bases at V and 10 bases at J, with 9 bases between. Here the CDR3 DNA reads TGTGCCAGCAGTTTTGCGGGGCCAAAACTGTTTTTT. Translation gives CASSFAGPKLFF.

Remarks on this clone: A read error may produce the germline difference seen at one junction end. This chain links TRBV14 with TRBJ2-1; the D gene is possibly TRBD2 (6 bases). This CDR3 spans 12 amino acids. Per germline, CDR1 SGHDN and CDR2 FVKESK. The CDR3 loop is CASSQVGREVIF. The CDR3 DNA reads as TGTGCCAGCAGCCAAGTGGGGCGGGAAGTGATCTTC. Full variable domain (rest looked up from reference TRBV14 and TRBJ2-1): EAGVTQFPSHSVIEKGQTVTLRCDPISGHDNLYWYRRVMGKEIKFLLHFVKESKQDESGMPNNRFLAERTGGTYSTLKVQPAELEDSGVYFCASSQVGREVIFGPGTRLTVL.

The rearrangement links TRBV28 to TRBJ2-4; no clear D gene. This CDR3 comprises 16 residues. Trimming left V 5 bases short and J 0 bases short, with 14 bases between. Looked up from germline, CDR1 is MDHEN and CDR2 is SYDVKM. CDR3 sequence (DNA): TGTGCCAGCAGTCCTCCGGCAGGCCTAGCCAAAAACATTCAGTACTTC. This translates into CASSPPAGLAKNIQYF. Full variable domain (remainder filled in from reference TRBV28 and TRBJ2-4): DVKVTQSSRYLVKRTGEKVFLECVQDMDHENMFWYRQDPGLGLRLIYFSYDVKMKEKGDIPEGYSVSREKKERFSLILESASTNQTSMYLCASSPPAGLAKNIQYFGAGTRLSVL.

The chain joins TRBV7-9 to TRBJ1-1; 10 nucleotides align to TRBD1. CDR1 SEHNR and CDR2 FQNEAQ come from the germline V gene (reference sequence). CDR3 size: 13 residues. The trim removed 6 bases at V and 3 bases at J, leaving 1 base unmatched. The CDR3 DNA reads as TGTGCCAGCAGGGGACAGGGGTACACTGAAGCTTTCTTT. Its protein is CASRGQGYTEAFF. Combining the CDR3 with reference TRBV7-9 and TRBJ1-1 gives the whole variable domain DTGVSQNPRHKITKRGQNVTFRCDPISEHNRLYWYRQTLGQGPEFLTYFQNEAQLEKSRLLSDRFSAERPKGSFSTLEIQRTEQGDSAMYLCASRGQGYTEAFFGQGTRLTVV.